A single sample is the source of the 13 T cell receptor beta chains below, sequenced in a study of T cell repertoires in cytomegalovirus infection. MiXCR, run by TCRdb on the reads, gives a single entry per CDR3 protein. The sample holds fewer than 850,000 distinct CDR3 sequences; 25% to 30% are singletons and the top ten take less than 15%. No cognate antigen is known for these TCRs. Sequencing was performed on cultured CD8+ T cells from PBMCs, taken from culture after CMV antigen stimulation. All receptors come from a human donor in good health (CMV status not recorded). Some clones in this sample may be carry-over from other donors' samples.

Regarding this clonotype: An end of the junction does not agree with germline; a read error may underlie this. V is TRBV12-3 or TRBV12-4 and J is TRBJ2-5; D gene uncertain. The CDR3 totals 14 residues. As DNA, the CDR3 is TGTGCCAACAGTTTTTCCACCAGCCAAGAGACCCAGTACTTC. Residues: CANSFSTSQETQYF.

This chain connects TRBV12-3 or TRBV12-4 to TRBJ1-5; unclear D gene. V gave up 3 bases and J gave up 0 bases, with 12 bases separating them. The CDR3 has 16 amino acids. The CDR3 DNA reads as TGTGCCAGCAGTTTCGTCGTGACGGATAGCAATCAGCCCCAGCATTTT. It yields the protein CASSFVVTDSNQPQHF.

This clonotype was seen more than once but under ten times. This chain uses TRBV7-9 with TRBJ2-1; 9 bases are shared with TRBD1. The CDR3 length is 16 residues. Trimming at V came to 1 base and at J to 4 bases, leaving 5 bases not matched to a gene. Germline V gene lookup returns CDR1 SEHNR and CDR2 FQNEAQ (reference sequence). The CDR3: CASSLDNRGQYNEQFF. CDR3 DNA sequence: TGTGCCAGCAGCTTAGATAACAGGGGGCAGTACAATGAGCAGTTCTTC.

The chain recombines TRBV10-1 with TRBJ1-2; 12 positions agree with TRBD1. With 0 bases clipped from V and 6 bases from J, the junction kept 2 bases outside the gene matches. CDR1 is WNHNN, CDR2 SYGVQD, per germline (reference sequence). This CDR3 is 15 amino acids long. The CDR3 DNA reads as TGCGCCAGCAGTGAGTCAGGGACAGGGGGCAATGGCTACACCTTC. Translated, it gives CASSESGTGGNGYTF.

This chain connects TRBV4-1 to TRBJ2-5; D ambiguous. Germline values: CDR1 MGHRA, CDR2 YSYEKL. This CDR3 spans 15 amino acids. V was shortened by 5 bases and J by 5 bases, with 18 bases between the two germline ends. CDR3 residues: CASSTGGVTTETQYF. The CDR3 DNA follows: TGCGCCAGCAGCACTGGTGGGGTTACCACGGAGACCCAGTACTTC.

The chain combines TRBV7-9 with TRBJ1-2; D unclear. Germline V gives CDR1 SEHNR, CDR2 FQNEAQ (reference sequence). The V gene lost 0 bases and the J gene lost 1 base, with 12 bases spanning the gap. The CDR3 is made up of 16 amino acids. In DNA, the CDR3 is TGTGCCAGCAGCTTAGCCCCTACGGCTTTTAACTATGGCTACACCTTC. Translating gives CASSLAPTAFNYGYTF.

The rearrangement uses TRBV7-6 and TRBJ2-1, with no clear D. Germline CDR1 and CDR2: SGHVS and FNYEAQ. V was shortened by 5 bases and J by 12 bases, with 14 bases between the two germline ends. The CDR3 is 12 residues long. CDR3 in DNA: TGTGCCAGCAGCACAGATCCGATCGTGCAGTTCTTC. It yields the protein CASSTDPIVQFF. Supplemented by reference TRBV7-6 and TRBJ2-1, the full variable domain reads GAGVSQSPRYKVTKRGQDVALRCDPISGHVSLYWYRQALGQGPEFLTYFNYEAQQDKSGLPNDRFSAERPEGSISTLTIQRTEQRDSAMYRCASSTDPIVQFFGPGTRLTVL.

This clonotype was seen at least ten times. This sequence joins TRBV7-2 and TRBJ2-7, with a weak D call TRBD1 (5 bases). The V gene lost 4 bases and the J gene lost 4 bases, with 11 bases spanning the gap. The CDR3 runs to 13 residues. The germline gives CDR1 SGHTA, CDR2 FQGNSA. The CDR3 protein is CASSYSQVYEQYV. CDR3 nucleotides: TGTGCCAGCAGCTACTCACAGGTTTACGAGCAGTACGTC.

V usage is TRBV6-5 and J usage is TRBJ2-1; weak D call: TRBD1 (7 bases). Germline V gene sequence: CDR1 MNHEY, CDR2 SVGAGI. There are 13 residues in the CDR3. The V and J ends lost 2 bases and 12 bases respectively, with 14 bases between them. In DNA, the CDR3 is TGTGCCAGCAGTTACATCCAGGGGGGAGGGCAGTTCTTC. Residues: CASSYIQGGGQFF.

The V and J genes are TRBV5-4 and TRBJ1-2; 10 positions agree with TRBD1. Per the germline V gene, CDR1 is SGHNT and CDR2 is YYREEE (reference sequence). Trimming took 2 bases from V and 3 from J; bases not matched to a gene: 4. CDR3 length equals 15 residues. This CDR3 is CASSFSGTGDYGYTF. CDR3 DNA: TGTGCCAGCAGCTTTTCCGGGACAGGGGACTATGGCTACACCTTC.

This chain links TRBV6-1 with TRBJ2-1; tentative D call: TRBD2 (7 bases). Trimming shortened V by 7 bases and J by 11 bases, and 15 bases separated the two germline ends. The CDR3 has 12 residues. Per the germline V gene, CDR1 is MNHNS and CDR2 is SASEGT. In nucleotides, the CDR3 is TGTGCCAGCATTGGGGGGGGCCGTAAGCAGTTCTTC. This codes for CASIGGGRKQFF.

This clonotype was counted between two and nine times. The chain links TRBV27 to TRBJ2-5; no clear D gene. The CDR3 consists of 11 residues. V gave up 8 bases and J gave up 7 bases, with 11 bases separating them. CDR1 MNHEY and CDR2 SMNVEV come from the germline V gene (reference sequence). The CDR3 nucleotides read TGTGCCAGCTATGAAAGTGGGACCCAGTACTTC. Its protein is CASYESGTQYF.

The V gene is TRBV7-9, the J gene TRBJ1-2; tentatively, D is TRBD1 (5 bases). The germline V gene encodes CDR1 SEHNR and CDR2 FQNEAQ (reference sequence). The length of the CDR3 is 15 residues. V was clipped by 6 bases and J by 4 bases, with 18 bases between them. DNA for the CDR3: TGTGCCAGCAGGGCCGTAGGGGACGCCTCCTATGGCTACACCTTC. Protein product: CASRAVGDASYGYTF.